This TCR beta chain was sequenced during a study of T cell changes during pregnancy in multiple sclerosis. Assay used: immunoSEQ multiplex PCR; TCRdb lists only in-frame clones, some missing. The sample lists 75,000 to 95,000 clones; roughly 90% were seen once. Germline assignment: CDR1 SGHRS and CDR2 YFSETQ. This CDR3 spans 15 amino acids. The V end lost 0 bases, the J end lost 0 bases, and 9 bases lay between the germline ends. Material: peripheral blood, obtained before pregnancy. This sequence joins TRBV5-1 and TRBJ1-2, with TRBD1 as a possible D gene (5 bases). This TCR came from a female donor with multiple sclerosis, enrolled in a pregnancy study. In DNA form, the CDR3 reads TGCGCCAGCAGCTTGGCCCAGGGTCCTAACTATGGCTACACCTTC. It is translated as CASSLAQGPNYGYTF.